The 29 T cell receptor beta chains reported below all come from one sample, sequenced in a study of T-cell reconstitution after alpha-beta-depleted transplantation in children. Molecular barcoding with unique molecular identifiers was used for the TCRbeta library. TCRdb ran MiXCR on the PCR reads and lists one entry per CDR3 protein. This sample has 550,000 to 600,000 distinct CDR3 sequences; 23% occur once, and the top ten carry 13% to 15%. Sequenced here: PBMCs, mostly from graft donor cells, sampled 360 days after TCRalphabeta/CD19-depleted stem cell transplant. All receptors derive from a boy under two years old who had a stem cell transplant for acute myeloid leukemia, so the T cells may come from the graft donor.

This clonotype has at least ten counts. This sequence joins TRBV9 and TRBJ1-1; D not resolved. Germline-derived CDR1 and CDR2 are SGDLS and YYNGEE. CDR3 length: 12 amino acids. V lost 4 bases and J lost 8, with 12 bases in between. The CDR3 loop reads CASSPLHLEAFF. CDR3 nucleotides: TGTGCCAGCAGCCCACTGCATCTCGAAGCTTTCTTT. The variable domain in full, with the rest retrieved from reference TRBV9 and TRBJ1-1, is DSGVTQTPKHLITATGQRVTLRCSPRSGDLSVYWYQQSLDQGLQFLIQYYNGEERAKGNILERFSAQQFPDLHSELNLSSLELGDSALYFCASSPLHLEAFFGQGTRLTVV.

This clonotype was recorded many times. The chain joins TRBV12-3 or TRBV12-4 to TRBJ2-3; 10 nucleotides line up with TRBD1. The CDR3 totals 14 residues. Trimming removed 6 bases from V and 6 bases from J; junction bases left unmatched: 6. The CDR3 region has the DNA TGTGCCAGCAGGCCGGGACAGGGGTCCGATACGCAGTATTTT. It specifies CASRPGQGSDTQYF.

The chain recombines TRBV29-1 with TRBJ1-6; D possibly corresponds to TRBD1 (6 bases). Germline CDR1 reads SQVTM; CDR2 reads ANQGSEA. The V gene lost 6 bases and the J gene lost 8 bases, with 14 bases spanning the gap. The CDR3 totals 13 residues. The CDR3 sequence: CSVSQGGDSPLHF. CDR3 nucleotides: TGCAGCGTCTCACAGGGAGGGGATTCACCCCTCCACTTT.

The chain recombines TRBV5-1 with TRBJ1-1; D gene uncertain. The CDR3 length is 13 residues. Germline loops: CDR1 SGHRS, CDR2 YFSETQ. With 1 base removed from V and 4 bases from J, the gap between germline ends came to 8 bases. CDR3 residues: CASSLNPGTEAFF. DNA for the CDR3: TGCGCCAGCAGCTTGAACCCCGGCACTGAAGCTTTCTTT.

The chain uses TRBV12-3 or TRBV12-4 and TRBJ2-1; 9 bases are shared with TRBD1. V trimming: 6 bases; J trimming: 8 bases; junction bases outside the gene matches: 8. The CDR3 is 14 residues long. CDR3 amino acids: CASRGGQGNYEQFF. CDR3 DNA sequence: TGTGCCAGCAGGGGGGGACAGGGTAACTATGAGCAGTTCTTC.

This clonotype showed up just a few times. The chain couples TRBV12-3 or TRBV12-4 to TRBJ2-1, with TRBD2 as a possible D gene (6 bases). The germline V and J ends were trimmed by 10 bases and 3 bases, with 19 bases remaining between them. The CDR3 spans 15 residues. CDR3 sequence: CATYFRGSHYNEQFF. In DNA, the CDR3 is TGTGCCACCTATTTTCGGGGGTCACACTACAATGAGCAGTTCTTC.

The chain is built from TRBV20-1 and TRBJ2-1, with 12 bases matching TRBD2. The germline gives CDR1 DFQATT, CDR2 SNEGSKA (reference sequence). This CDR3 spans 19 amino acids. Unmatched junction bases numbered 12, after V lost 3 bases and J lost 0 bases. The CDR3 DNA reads TGCAGTGCTAGCAAACTAGCGGGGGGTTCGGCGCGCTCCTACAATGAGCAGTTCTTC. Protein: CSASKLAGGSARSYNEQFF.

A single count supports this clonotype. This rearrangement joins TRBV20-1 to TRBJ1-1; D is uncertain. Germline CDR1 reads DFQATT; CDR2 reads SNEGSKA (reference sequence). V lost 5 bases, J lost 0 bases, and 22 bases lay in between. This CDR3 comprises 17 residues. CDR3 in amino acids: CSALVFWGLTLNTEAFF. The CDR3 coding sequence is TGCAGTGCTCTAGTGTTTTGGGGTCTTACCTTGAACACTGAAGCTTTCTTT.

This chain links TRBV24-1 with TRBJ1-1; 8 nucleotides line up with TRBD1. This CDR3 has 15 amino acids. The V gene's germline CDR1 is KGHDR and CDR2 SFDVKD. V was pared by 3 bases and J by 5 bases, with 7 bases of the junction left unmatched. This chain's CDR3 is CATSDIRTGSTEAFF. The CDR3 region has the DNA TGTGCCACCAGTGATATTAGGACAGGGAGTACTGAAGCTTTCTTT.

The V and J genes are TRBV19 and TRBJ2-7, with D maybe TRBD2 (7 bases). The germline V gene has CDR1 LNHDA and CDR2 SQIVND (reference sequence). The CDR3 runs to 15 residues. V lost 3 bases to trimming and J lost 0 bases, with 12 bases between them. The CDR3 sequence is CASSMGGRGSYEQYF. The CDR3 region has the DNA TGTGCCAGTAGTATGGGGGGGCGAGGCTCCTACGAGCAGTACTTC. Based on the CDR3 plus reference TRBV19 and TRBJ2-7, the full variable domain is DGGITQSPKYLFRKEGQNVTLSCEQNLNHDAMYWYRQDPGQGLRLIYYSQIVNDFQKGDIAEGYSVSREKKESFPLTVTSAQKNPTAFYLCASSMGGRGSYEQYFGPGTRLTVT.

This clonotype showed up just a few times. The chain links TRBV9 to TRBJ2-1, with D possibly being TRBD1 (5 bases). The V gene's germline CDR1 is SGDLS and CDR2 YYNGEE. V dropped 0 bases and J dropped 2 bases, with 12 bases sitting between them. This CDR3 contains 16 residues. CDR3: CASSVDPGPPYNEQFF. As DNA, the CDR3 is TGTGCCAGCAGCGTAGACCCAGGGCCCCCCTACAATGAGCAGTTCTTC.

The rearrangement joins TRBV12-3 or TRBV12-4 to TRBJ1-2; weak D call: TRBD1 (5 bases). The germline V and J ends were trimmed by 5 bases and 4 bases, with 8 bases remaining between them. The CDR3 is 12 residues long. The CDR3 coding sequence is TGTGCCAGCAGTACGGGACCCTATGGCTACACCTTC. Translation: CASSTGPYGYTF.

The CDR3 DNA reads as TGCAGTGCTAGAGATGAGGGACAGAATTTCCGCGTGGTGGGGGACACCATATATTTT. Translated: CSARDEGQNFRVVGDTIYF. This chain joins TRBV20-1 and TRBJ1-3, with TRBD1 matching 7 bases. CDR1 DFQATT and CDR2 SNEGSKA come from the germline V gene (reference sequence). The CDR3 is 19 residues long. The ends lost 0 bases at V and 8 bases at J; junction bases unmatched: 22.

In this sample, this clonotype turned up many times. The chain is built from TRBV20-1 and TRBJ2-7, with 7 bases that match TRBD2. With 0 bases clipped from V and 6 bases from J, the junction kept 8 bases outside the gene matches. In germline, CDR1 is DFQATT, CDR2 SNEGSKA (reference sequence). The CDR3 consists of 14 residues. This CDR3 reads CSARDAGVGREQYF. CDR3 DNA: TGCAGTGCTAGAGACGCGGGGGTGGGTCGCGAGCAGTACTTC.

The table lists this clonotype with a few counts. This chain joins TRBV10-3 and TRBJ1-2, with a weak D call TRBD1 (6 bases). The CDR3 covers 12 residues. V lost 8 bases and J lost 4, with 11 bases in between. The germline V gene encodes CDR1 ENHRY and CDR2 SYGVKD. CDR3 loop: CAIRGPLYGYTF. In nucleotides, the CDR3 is TGTGCCATCCGGGGGCCGCTCTATGGCTACACCTTC.

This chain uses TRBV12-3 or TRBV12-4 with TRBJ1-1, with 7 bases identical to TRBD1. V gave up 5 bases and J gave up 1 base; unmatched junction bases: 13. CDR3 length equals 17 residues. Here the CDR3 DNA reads TGTGCCAGCAGTCCCATACGGGGGCAGGGGGAGAACACTGAAGCTTTCTTT. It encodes CASSPIRGQGENTEAFF.

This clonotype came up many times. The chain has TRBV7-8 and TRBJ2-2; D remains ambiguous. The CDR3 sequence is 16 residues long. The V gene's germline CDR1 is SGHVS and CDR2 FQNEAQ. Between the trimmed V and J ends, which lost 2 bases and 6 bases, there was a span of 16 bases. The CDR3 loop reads CASSLSLDLKPGELFF. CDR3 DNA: TGTGCCAGCAGCTTAAGCCTGGACCTAAAACCCGGGGAGCTGTTTTTT.

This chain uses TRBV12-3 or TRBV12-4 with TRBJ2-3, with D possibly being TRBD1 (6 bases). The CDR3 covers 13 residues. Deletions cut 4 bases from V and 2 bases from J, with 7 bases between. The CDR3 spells CASSSGHTDTQYF. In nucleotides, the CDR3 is TGTGCCAGCAGTTCGGGACACACAGATACGCAGTATTTT.

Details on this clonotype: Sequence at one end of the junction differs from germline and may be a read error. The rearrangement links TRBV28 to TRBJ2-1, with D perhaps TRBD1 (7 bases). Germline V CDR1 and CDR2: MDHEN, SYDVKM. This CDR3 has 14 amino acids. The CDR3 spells CASVEGAKYNELFF. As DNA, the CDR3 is TGTGCCAGCGTGGAGGGGGCCAAGTACAATGAGCTGTTCTTC. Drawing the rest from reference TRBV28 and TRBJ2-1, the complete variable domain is DVKVTQSSRYLVKRTGEKVFLECVQDMDHENMFWYRQDPGLGLRLIYFSYDVKMKEKGDIPEGYSVSREKKERFSLILESASTNQTSMYLCASVEGAKYNELFFGPGTRLTVL.

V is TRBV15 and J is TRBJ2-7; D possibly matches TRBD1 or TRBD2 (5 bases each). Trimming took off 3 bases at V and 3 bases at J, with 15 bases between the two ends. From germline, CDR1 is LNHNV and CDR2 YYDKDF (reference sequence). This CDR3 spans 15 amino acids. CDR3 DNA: TGTGCCACCAGCAGCGGGATCGACAGCATCTACGAGCAGTACGTC. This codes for CATSSGIDSIYEQYV.

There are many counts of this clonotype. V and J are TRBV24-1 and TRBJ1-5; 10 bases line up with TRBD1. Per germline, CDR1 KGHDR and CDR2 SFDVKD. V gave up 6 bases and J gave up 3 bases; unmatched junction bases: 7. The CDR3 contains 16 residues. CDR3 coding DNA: TGTGCCACCAGTCAAGCCGGGACAGGGGACAATCAGCCCCAGCATTTT. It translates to CATSQAGTGDNQPQHF.

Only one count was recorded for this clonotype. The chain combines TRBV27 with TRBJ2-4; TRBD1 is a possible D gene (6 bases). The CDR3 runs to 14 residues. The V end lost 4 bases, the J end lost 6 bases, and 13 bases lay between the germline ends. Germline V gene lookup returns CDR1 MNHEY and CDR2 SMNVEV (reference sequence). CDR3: CASSSRRGVNIQYF. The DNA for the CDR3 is TGTGCCAGCAGTTCGCGCAGGGGAGTAAACATTCAGTACTTC.

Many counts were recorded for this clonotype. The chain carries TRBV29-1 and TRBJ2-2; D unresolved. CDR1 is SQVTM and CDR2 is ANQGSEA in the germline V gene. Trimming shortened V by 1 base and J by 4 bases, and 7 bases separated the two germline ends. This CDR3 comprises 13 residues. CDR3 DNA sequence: TGCAGCGTTGAAGTTCTTGGCACCGGGGAGCTGTTTTTT. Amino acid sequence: CSVEVLGTGELFF.

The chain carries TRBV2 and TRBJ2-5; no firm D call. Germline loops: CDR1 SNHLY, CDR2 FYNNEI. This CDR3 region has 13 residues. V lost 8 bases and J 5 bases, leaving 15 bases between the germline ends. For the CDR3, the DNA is TGTGCCAGCGGGAAGGTTCGTACGGAGACCCAGTACTTC. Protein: CASGKVRTETQYF.

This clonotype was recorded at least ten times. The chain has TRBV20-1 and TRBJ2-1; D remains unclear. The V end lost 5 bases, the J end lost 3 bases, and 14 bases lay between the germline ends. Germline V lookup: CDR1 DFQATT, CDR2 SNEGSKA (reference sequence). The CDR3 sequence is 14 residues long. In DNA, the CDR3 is TGCAGTGCTGACATAGTCCGGAGCTACAATGAGCAGTTCTTC. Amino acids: CSADIVRSYNEQFF.

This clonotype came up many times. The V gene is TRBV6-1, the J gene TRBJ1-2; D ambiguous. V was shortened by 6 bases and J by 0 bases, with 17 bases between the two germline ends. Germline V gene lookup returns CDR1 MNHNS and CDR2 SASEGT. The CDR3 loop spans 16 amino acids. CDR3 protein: CASRARIKLANYGYTF. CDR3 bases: TGTGCCAGCAGAGCAAGGATCAAGCTAGCTAACTATGGCTACACCTTC.

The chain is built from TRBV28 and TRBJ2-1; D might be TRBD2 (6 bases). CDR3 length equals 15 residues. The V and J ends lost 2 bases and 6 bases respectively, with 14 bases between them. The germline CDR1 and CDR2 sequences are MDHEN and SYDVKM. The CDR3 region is CASSLHGTQGNEQFF. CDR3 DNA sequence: TGTGCCAGCAGTTTACACGGGACTCAGGGCAATGAGCAGTTCTTC.

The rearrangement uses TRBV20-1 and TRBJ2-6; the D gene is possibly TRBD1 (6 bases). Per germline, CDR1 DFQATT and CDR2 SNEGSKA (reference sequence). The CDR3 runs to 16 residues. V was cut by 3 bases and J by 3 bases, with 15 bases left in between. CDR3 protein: CSARGIQGDGANVLTF. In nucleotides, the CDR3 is TGCAGTGCTAGGGGGATACAGGGAGATGGGGCCAACGTCCTGACTTTC.

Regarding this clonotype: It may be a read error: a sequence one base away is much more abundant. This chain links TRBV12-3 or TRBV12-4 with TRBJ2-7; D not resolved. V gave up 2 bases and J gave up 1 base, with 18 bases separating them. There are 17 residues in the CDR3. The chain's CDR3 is CASSLLPLLTLSYEQYF. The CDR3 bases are TGTGCCAGCAGTTTACTCCCTCTGCTAACCCTATCCTACGAGCAGTACTTC.